Included here is one T cell receptor (beta chain) sequence, with context. The data derive from a study of blood T cell repertoires in COVID-19. Study in general: PBMCs, B-cell-depleted T cells, or T cells were the source of the cDNA or gDNA that made up the material.

Sequencing used immunoSEQ multiplex PCR; TCRdb keeps in-frame clones, though not all of them. The repertoire holds around 250,000 clones, with 86% as singletons. The CDR3 contains 13 residues. Germline CDR1 SGHTA, CDR2 FQGNSA. The specimen was peripheral blood. This TCR was sampled from a man aged 18 to 29 with active or convalescent COVID-19. The V gene is TRBV7-2, the J gene TRBJ1-2; D uncertain. The CDR3 sequence: CVLLFLANYGYTF. The CDR3 nucleotides read TGTGTCCTCCTGTTTTTGGCCAACTATGGCTACACCTTC.